This T cell receptor beta chain originates from a study of metastatic and nonmetastatic thyroid tumors. Before thyroid surgery, none of the patients had received any treatment. Methods used by the authors: The study's classifier, a distant-metastasis tool for papillary thyroid cancer, was built using CDR3 differences across clinicopathological groups. MiXCR was used by TCRdb to re-call the PCR reads. The V and J calls reflect TCRdb's pipeline rather than the authors' work. The sample lists 75,000 to 100,000 clones; 9.5% to 15% were seen once. This clone was found many times. Its matching antigen is unknown. General study findings and limits: Reported TCR beta diversity, measured in blood and tumor, was significantly higher for malignant thyroid tumors than for benign nodules.

Material: blood. The sequence derives from a female donor with papillary thyroid cancer or a benign thyroid nodule (not recorded which). Some clones in this sample may be carry-over from other donors' samples.

The CDR3 coding sequence is TGTGCCAGCAGTTTGTTCCAGCCGTTCAATGAGCAGTTCTTC. Translating it yields CASSLFQPFNEQFF. This sequence joins TRBV12-3 or TRBV12-4 and TRBJ2-1; the D is unclear. Trimming left V 3 bases short and J 6 bases short, with 12 bases between. CDR3 length: 14 residues.